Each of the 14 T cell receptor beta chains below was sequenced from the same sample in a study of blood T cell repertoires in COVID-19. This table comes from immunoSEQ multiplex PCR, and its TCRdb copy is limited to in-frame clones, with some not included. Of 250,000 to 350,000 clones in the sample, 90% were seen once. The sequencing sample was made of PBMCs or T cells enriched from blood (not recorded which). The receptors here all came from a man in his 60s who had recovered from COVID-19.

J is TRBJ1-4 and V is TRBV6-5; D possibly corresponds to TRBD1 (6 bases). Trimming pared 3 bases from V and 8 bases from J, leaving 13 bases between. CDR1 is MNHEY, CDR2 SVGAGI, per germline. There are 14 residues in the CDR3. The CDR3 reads CASSYKQGGEKLFF. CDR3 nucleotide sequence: TGTGCCAGCAGTTATAAACAGGGAGGGGAAAAACTGTTTTTT.

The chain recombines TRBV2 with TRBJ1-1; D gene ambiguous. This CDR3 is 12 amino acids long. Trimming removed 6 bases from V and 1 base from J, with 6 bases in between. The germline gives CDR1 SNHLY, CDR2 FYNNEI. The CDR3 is CASRQANTEAFF. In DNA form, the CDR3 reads TGTGCCAGCAGGCAGGCGAACACTGAAGCTTTCTTT.

CDR3 sequence reads: CSVHPGTGTGEQFF. The DNA for the CDR3 is TGCAGCGTCCATCCCGGGACAGGGACGGGTGAGCAGTTCTTC. This rearrangement joins TRBV29-1 to TRBJ2-1, with 9 nucleotides matching TRBD1. Germline CDR1 SQVTM, CDR2 ANQGSEA. V lost 6 bases to trimming and J lost 9 bases; unmatched junction nucleotides: 12. The CDR3 sequence is 14 residues long.

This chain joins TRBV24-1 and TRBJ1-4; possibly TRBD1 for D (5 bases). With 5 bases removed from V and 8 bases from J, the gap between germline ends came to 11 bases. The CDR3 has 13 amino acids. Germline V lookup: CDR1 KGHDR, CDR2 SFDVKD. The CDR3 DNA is TGTGCCACCAGTGGCAGGGTGGGGGAAAAACTGTTTTTT. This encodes CATSGRVGEKLFF.

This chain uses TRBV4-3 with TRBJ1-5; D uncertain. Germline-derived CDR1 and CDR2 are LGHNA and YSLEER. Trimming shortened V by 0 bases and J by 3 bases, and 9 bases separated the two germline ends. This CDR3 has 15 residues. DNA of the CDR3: TGCGCCAGCAGCCAAGATCGAACAACCAATCAGCCCCAGCATTTT. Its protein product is CASSQDRTTNQPQHF.

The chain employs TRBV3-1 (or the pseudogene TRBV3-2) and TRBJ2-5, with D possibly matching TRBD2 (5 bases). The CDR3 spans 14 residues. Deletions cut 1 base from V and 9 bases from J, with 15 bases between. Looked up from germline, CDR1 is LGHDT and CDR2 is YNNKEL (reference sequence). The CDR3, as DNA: TGTGCCAGCAGCCAAGCTACGGGGATCACGCCCCAGTACTTC. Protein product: CASSQATGITPQYF.

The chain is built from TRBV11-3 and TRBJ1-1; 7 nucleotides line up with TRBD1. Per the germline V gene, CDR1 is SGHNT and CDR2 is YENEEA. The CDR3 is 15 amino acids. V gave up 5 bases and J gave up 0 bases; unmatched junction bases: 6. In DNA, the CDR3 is TGTGCCAGCAGCCTAATACAGGGGATGAACACTGAAGCTTTCTTT. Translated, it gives CASSLIQGMNTEAFF.

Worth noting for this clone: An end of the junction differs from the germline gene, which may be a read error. CDR3 in DNA: TGCGCCAGCAGCTTGGCGGGACATTCGCGTCATTACTTT. Translation gives CASSLAGHSRHYF. The gene calls are TRBV5-1 and TRBJ1-6; D may be TRBD1 (6 bases). The CDR3 is 13 residues long. Germline CDR1 SGHRS, CDR2 YFSETQ.

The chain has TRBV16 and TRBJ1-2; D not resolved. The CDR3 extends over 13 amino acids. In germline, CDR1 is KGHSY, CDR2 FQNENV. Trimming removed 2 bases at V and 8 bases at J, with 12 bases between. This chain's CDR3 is CASSQGSVQGYTF. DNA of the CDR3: TGTGCCAGCAGCCAAGGGAGTGTGCAGGGCTACACCTTC. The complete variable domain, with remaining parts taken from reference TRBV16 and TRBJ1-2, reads GEEVAQTPKHLVRGEGQKAKLYCAPIKGHSYVFWYQQVLKNEFKFLISFQNENVFDETGMPKERFSAKCLPNSPCSLEIQATKLEDSAVYFCASSQGSVQGYTFGSGTRLTVV.

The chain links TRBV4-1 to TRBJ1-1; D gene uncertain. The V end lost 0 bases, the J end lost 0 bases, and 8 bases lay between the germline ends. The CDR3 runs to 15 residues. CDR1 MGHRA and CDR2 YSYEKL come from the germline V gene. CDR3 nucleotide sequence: TGCGCCAGCAGCCAAGAACCAACAGTGAACACTGAAGCTTTCTTT. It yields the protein CASSQEPTVNTEAFF.

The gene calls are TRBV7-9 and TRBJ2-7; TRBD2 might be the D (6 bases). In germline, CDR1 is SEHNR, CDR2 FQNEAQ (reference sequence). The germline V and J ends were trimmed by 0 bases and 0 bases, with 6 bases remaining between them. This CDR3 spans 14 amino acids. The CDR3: CASSLAGGSYEQYF. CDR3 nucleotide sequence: TGTGCCAGCAGCTTAGCGGGGGGCTCCTACGAGCAGTACTTC. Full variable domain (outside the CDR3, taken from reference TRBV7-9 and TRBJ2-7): DTGVSQNPRHKITKRGQNVTFRCDPISEHNRLYWYRQTLGQGPEFLTYFQNEAQLEKSRLLSDRFSAERPKGSFSTLEIQRTEQGDSAMYLCASSLAGGSYEQYFGPGTRLTVT.

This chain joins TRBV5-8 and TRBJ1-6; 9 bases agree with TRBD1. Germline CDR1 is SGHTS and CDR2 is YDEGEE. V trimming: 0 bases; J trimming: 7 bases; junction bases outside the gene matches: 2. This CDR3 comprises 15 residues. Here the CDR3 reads CASSLEGTGNSPLHF. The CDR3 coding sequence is TGTGCCAGCAGCTTGGAGGGGACAGGGAATTCACCCCTCCACTTT.

CDR3 loop: CASSYSTSGGGDTQYF. In DNA form, the CDR3 reads TGTGCCAGCAGTTACTCGACTAGCGGGGGTGGAGATACGCAGTATTTT. The rearrangement links TRBV6-2 or TRBV6-3 to TRBJ2-3, with 12 bases identical to TRBD2. V dropped 0 bases and J dropped 5; count of bases not matched to a gene: 3. This CDR3 has 16 residues. Germline V lookup: CDR1 MNHEY, CDR2 SVGEGT.

The CDR3 here is CASSLSPGQGSPGNEKLFF. CDR3 in DNA: TGTGCCAGCAGTTTATCCCCAGGACAGGGGAGCCCTGGGAATGAAAAACTGTTTTTT. J is TRBJ1-4 and V is TRBV27; 9 bases agree with TRBD1. The CDR3 runs 19 residues. Germline V gene data show CDR1 as MNHEY and CDR2 as SMNVEV (reference sequence). The J segment lost 5 bases and the V segment lost 0 bases, leaving 13 bases of the junction unmatched.